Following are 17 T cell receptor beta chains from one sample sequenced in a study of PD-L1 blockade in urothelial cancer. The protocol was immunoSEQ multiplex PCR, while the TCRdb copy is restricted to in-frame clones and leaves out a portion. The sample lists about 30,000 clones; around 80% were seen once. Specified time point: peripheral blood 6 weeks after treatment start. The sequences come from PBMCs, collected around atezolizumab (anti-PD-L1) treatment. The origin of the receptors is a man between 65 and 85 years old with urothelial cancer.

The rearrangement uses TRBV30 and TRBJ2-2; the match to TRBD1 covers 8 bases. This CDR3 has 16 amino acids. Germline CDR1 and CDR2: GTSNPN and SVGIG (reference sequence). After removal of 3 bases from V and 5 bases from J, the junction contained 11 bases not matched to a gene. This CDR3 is CAWRVADRGLTGELFF. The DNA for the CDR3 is TGTGCCTGGAGGGTCGCTGACAGGGGACTGACCGGGGAGCTGTTTTTT.

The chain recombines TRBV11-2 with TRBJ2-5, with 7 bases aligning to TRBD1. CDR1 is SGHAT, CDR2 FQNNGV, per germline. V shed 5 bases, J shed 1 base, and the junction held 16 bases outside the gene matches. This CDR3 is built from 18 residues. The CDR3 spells CASSPFVYGTEVQETQYF. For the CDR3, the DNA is TGTGCCAGCAGCCCGTTTGTGTATGGGACAGAAGTCCAAGAGACCCAGTACTTC.

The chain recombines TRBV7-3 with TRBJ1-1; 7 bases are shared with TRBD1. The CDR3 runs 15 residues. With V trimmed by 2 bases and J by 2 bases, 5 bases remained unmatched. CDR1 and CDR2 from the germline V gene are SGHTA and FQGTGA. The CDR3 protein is CASSLDRDPNTEAFF. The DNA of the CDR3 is TGTGCCAGCAGCTTAGACAGGGACCCTAACACTGAAGCTTTCTTT.

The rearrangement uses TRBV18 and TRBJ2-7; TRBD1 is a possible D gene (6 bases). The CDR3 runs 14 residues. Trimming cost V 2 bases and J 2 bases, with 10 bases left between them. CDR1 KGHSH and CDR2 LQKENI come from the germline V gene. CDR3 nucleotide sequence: TGTGCCAGCTCACCATCGGCAGGGGCCTACGAGCAGTACTTC. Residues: CASSPSAGAYEQYF. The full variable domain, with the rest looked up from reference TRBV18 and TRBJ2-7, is NAGVMQNPRHLVRRRGQEARLRCSPMKGHSHVYWYRQLPEEGLKFMVYLQKENIIDESGMPKERFSAEFPKEGPSILRIQQVVRGDSAAYFCASSPSAGAYEQYFGPGTRLTVT.

This CDR3 is CASSMSGGLTDTQYF. The DNA of the CDR3 is TGTGCCAGTAGTATGTCAGGGGGCTTGACAGATACGCAGTATTTT. The rearrangement uses TRBV19 and TRBJ2-3; 8 nucleotides agree with TRBD1. This CDR3 has 15 amino acids. The ends lost 3 bases at V and 3 bases at J; junction bases unmatched: 5. Germline V lookup: CDR1 LNHDA, CDR2 SQIVND (reference sequence).

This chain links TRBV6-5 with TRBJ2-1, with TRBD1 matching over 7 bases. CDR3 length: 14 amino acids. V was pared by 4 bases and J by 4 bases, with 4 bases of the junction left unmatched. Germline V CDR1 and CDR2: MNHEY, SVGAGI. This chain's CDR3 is CASSSGTEYNEQFF. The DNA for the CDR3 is TGTGCCAGCAGTTCCGGGACAGAGTACAATGAGCAGTTCTTC.

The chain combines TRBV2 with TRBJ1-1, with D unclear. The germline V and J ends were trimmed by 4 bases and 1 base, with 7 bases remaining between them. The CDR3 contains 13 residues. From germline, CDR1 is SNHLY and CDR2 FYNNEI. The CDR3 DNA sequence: TGTGCCAGCAGTGCCGAAGCGAACACTGAAGCTTTCTTT. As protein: CASSAEANTEAFF.

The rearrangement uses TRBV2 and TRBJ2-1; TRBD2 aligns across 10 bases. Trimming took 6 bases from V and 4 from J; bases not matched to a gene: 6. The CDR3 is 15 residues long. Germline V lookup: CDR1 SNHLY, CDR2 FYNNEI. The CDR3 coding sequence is TGTGCCAGCAGCGATGGACTAGCGGTATACAATGAGCAGTTCTTC. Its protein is CASSDGLAVYNEQFF.

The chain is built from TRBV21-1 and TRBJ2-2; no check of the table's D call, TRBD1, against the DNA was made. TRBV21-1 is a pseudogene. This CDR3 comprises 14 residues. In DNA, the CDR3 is TGTGCCAGCAGCCGAATCAGGGAAGCCGGGGAGCTGTTTTTT. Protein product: CASSRIREAGELFF.

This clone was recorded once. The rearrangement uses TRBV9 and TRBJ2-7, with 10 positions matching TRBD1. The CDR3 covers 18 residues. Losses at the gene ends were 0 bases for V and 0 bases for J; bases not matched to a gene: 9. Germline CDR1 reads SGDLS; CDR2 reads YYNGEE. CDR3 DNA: TGTGCCAGCAGCGTAGGACCCTCGGGACAGGGGACCTCCTACGAGCAGTACTTC. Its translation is CASSVGPSGQGTSYEQYF.

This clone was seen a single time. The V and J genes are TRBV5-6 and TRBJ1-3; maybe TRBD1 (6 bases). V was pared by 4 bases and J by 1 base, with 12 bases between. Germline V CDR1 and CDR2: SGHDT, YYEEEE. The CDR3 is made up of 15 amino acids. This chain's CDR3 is CASSIFTGSGNTIYF. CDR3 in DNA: TGTGCCAGCAGCATATTTACAGGGTCTGGAAACACCATATATTTT. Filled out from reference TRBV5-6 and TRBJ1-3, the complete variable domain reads DAGVTQSPTHLIKTRGQQVTLRCSPKSGHDTVSWYQQALGQGPQFIFQYYEEEERQRGNFPDRFSGHQFPNYSSELNVNALLLGDSALYLCASSIFTGSGNTIYFGEGSWLTVV.

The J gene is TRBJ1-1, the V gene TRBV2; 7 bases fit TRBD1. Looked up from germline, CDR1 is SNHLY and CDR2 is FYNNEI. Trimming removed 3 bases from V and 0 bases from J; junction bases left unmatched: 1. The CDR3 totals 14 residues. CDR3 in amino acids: CASSDTGVNTEAFF. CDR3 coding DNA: TGTGCCAGCAGTGACACAGGGGTGAACACTGAAGCTTTCTTT.

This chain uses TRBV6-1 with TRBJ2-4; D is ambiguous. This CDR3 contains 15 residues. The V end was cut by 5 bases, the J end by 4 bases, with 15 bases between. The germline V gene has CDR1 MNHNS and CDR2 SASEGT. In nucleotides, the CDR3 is TGTGCCAGCAGTACCGATCTTAGATCTAAAAACATTCAGTACTTC. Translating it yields CASSTDLRSKNIQYF.

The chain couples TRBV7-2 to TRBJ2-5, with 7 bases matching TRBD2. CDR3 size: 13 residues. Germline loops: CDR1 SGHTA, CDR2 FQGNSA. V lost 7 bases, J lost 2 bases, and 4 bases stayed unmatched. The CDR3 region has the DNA TGTGCCAGCAACCAAGCGGGGCAAGAGACCCAGTACTTC. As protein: CASNQAGQETQYF.

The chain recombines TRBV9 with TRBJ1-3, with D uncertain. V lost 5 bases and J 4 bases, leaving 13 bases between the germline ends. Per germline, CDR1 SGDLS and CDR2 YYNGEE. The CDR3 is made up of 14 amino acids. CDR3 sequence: CASRKEGPGNTIYF. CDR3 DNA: TGTGCCAGCAGAAAAGAGGGTCCAGGAAACACCATATATTTT.

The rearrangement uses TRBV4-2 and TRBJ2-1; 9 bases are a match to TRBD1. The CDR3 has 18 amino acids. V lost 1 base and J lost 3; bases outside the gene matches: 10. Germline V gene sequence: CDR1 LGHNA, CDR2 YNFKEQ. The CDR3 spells CASSQVGTGYSGYNEQFF. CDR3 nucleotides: TGTGCCAGCAGCCAAGTCGGGACAGGGTATTCCGGCTACAATGAGCAGTTCTTC.

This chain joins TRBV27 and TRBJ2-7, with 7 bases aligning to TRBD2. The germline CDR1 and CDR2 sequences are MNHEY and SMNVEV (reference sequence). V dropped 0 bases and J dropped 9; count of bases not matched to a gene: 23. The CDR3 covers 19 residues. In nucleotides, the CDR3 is TGTGCCAGCAGTTTATCTCCGCAGCGGGACCCATCGGGAACGCCCTGGCAGTACTTC. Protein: CASSLSPQRDPSGTPWQYF.